Below, one T cell receptor beta chain is given with its context. The sample originates from a study of OX40 agonist ivuxolimab in advanced cancers. V gave up 3 bases and J gave up 1 base; unmatched junction bases: 5. The CDR3 has 16 amino acids. Per germline, CDR1 MNHNS and CDR2 SASEGT. Using immunoSEQ multiplex PCR, the repertoire was profiled, and TCRdb retains in-frame clones only, with some absent. In the table there are approximately 26,000 clones, approximately 91% of which are singletons. The TCR originated in an adult with an advanced solid tumor such as melanoma, head and neck, liver or kidney cancer. The chain joins TRBV6-1 to TRBJ1-4; 7 bases are a match to TRBD1. The sequencing used CD4+ or CD8+ T cells sorted from blood, collected in a trial of the OX40 agonist ivuxolimab. CDR3 protein: CASSETGSGTNEKLFF. The CDR3 nucleotides read TGTGCCAGCAGTGAGACAGGGAGCGGAACTAATGAAAAACTGTTTTTT.